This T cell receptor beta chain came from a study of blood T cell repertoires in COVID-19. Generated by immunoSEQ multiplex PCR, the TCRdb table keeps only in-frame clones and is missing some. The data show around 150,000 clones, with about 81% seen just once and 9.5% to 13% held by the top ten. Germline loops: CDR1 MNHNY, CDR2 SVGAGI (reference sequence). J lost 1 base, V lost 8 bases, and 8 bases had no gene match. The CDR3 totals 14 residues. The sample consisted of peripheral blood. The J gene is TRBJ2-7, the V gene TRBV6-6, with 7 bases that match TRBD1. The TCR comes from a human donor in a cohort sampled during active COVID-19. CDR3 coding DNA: TGTGCCAGCCGTCCCGGGACAGCATCCTACGAGCAGTACTTC. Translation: CASRPGTASYEQYF.